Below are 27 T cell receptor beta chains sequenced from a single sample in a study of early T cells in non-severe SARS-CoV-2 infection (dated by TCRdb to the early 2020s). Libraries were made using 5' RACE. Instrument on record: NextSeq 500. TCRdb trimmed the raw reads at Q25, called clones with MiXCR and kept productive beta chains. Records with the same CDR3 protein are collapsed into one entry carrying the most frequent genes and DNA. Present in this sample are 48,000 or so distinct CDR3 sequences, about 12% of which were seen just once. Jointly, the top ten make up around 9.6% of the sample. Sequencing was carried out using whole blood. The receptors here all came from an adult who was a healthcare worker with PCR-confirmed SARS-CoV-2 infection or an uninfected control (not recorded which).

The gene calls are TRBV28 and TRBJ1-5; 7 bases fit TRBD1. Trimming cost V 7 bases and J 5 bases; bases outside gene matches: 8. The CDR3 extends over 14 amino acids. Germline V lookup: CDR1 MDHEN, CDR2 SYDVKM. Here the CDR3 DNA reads TGTGCCAGCAACGGGCAGGGGGGTTATCAGCCCCAGCATTTT. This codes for CASNGQGGYQPQHF.

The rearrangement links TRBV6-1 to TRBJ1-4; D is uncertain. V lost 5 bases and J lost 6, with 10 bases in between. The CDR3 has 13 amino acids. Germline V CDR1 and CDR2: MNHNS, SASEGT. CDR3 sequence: CASSYRLDEKLFF. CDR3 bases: TGTGCCAGCAGTTATCGACTTGATGAAAAACTGTTTTTT.

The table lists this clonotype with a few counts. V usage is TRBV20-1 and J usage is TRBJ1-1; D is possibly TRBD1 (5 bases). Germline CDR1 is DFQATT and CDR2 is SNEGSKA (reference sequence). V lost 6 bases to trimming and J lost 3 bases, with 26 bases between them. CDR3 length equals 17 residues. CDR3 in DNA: TGCAGTGCCCGGGACGCTGTGGTAATCCGGGGCCACACTGAAGCTTTCTTT. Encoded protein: CSARDAVVIRGHTEAFF.

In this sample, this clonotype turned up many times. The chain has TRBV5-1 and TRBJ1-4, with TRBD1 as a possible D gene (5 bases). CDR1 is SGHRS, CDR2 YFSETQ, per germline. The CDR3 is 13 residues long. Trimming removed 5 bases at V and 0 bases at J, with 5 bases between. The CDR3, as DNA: TGCGCCAGCAGGGGGGCAACTAATGAAAAACTGTTTTTT. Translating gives CASRGATNEKLFF.

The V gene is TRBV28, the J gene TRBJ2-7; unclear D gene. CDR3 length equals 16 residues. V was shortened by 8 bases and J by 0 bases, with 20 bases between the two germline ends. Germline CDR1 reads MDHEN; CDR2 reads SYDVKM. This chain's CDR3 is CASLRKNSFNSYEQYF. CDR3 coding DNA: TGTGCCAGCCTTCGTAAAAACAGTTTCAACTCCTACGAGCAGTACTTC.

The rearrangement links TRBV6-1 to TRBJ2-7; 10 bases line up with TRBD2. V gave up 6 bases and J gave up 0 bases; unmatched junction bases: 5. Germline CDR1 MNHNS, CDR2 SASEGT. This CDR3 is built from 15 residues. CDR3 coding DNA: TGTGCCAGCAGCTCCCGGACTAGCGGCTCCTACGAGCAGTACTTC. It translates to CASSSRTSGSYEQYF.

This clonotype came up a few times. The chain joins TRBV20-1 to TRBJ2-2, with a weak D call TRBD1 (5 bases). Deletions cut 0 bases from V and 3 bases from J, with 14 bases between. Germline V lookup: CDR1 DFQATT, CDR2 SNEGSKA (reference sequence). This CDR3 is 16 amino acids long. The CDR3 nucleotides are TGCAGTGCTAGAGAAGGGATCAGGGAAGACACCGGGGAGCTGTTTTTT. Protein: CSAREGIREDTGELFF.

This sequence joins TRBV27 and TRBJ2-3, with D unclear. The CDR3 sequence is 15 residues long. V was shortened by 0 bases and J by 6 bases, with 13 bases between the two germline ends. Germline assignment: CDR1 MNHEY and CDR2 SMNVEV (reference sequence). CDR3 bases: TGTGCCAGCAGTTTATCAGGGTATTTTCAGGATACGCAGTATTTT. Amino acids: CASSLSGYFQDTQYF.

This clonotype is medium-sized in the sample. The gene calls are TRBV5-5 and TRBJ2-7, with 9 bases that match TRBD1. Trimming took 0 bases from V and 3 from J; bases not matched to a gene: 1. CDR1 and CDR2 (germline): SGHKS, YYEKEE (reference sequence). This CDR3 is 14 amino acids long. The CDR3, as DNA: TGTGCCAGCAGCTTGGAGGGACAGGGCTACGAGCAGTACTTC. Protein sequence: CASSLEGQGYEQYF. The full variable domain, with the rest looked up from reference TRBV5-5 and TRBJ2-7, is DAGVTQSPTHLIKTRGQQVTLRCSPISGHKSVSWYQQVLGQGPQFIFQYYEKEERGRGNFPDRFSARQFPNYSSELNVNALLLGDSALYLCASSLEGQGYEQYFGPGTRLTVT.

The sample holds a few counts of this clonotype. The CDR3 protein is CSATSTSGTYEQYF. For the CDR3, the DNA is TGCAGTGCTACATCTACTAGCGGCACTTACGAGCAGTACTTC. V usage is TRBV20-1 and J usage is TRBJ2-7; TRBD2 aligns across 8 bases. V shed 4 bases, J shed 4 bases, and the junction held 9 bases outside the gene matches. Germline lookup yields CDR1 DFQATT and CDR2 SNEGSKA (reference sequence). The CDR3 length is 14 residues.

CDR3 DNA: TGTGCCAGCAGTCCCGGGACAGGGTCTGGCTACACCTTC. Translating it yields CASSPGTGSGYTF. The chain carries TRBV28 and TRBJ1-2, with 9 positions matching TRBD1. V shed 5 bases, J shed 7 bases, and the junction held 5 bases outside the gene matches. The germline V gene has CDR1 MDHEN and CDR2 SYDVKM. The CDR3 sequence is 13 residues long.

The CDR3 loop reads CALRSNTGELFF. The CDR3 bases are TGTGCCCTCCGGTCTAACACCGGGGAGCTGTTTTTT. The chain couples TRBV12-3 or TRBV12-4 to TRBJ2-2; D uncertain. Deletions cut 11 bases from V and 2 bases from J, with 9 bases between. CDR3 length equals 12 residues.

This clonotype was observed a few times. This CDR3 is CASSRGVGTGLNSPLHF. In nucleotides, the CDR3 is TGTGCCAGCAGCCGCGGCGTGGGGACAGGCTTAAATTCACCCCTCCACTTT. V is TRBV5-4 and J is TRBJ1-6; the match to TRBD1 covers 8 bases. Germline values: CDR1 SGHNT, CDR2 YYREEE (reference sequence). V gave up 4 bases and J gave up 7 bases; unmatched junction bases: 13. The CDR3 spans 17 residues.

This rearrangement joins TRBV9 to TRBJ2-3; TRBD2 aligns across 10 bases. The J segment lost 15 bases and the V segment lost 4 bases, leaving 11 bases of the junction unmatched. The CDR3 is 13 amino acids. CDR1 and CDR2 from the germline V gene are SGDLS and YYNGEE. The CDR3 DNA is TGTGCCAGCAGCTCACCTGGGGGACTAGCGAGTTATTTT. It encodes CASSSPGGLASYF.

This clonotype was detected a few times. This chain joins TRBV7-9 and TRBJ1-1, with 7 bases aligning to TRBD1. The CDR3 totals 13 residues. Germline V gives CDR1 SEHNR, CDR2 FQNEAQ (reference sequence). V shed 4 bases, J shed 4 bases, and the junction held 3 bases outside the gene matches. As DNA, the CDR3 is TGTGCCAGCAGCTCAACAGGGGCCACTGAAGCTTTCTTT. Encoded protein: CASSSTGATEAFF. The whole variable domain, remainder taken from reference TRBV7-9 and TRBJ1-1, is DTGVSQNPRHKITKRGQNVTFRCDPISEHNRLYWYRQTLGQGPEFLTYFQNEAQLEKSRLLSDRFSAERPKGSFSTLEIQRTEQGDSAMYLCASSSTGATEAFFGQGTRLTVV.

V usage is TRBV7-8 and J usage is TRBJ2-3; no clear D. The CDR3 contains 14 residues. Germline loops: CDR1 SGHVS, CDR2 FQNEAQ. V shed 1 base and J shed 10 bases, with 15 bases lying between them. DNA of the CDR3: TGTGCCAGCAGCTTAGGTAACTGGGCAGGTTCGCAGTATTTT. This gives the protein CASSLGNWAGSQYF.

CDR3 loop: CASSRIAGGPGYEQYF. CDR3 sequence (DNA): TGCGCCAGCAGCCGGATAGCGGGAGGGCCAGGGTACGAGCAGTACTTC. The chain recombines TRBV4-1 with TRBJ2-7, with 11 bases lining up with TRBD2. The CDR3 length is 16 residues. V was pared by 4 bases and J by 4 bases, with 9 bases of the junction left unmatched. The germline V gene has CDR1 MGHRA and CDR2 YSYEKL.

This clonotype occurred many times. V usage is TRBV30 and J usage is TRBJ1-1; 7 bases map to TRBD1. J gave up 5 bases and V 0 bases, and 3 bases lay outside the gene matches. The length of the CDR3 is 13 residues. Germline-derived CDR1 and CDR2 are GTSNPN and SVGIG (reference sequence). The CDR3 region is CAWSVARGTEAFF. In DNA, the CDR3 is TGTGCCTGGAGTGTCGCCAGGGGGACTGAAGCTTTCTTT.

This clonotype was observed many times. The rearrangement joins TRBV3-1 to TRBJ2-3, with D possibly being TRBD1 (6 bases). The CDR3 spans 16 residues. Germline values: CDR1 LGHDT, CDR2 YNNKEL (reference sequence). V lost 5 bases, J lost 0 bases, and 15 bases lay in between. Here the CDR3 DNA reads TGTGCCAGCAGCACCCCGGGACAACGTAGCACAGATACGCAGTATTTT. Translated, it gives CASSTPGQRSTDTQYF.

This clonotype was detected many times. The CDR3 protein is CSARANILRSQQFF. The DNA for the CDR3 is TGCAGTGCTAGAGCGAACATTCTACGGAGCCAGCAGTTCTTC. V is TRBV20-1 and J is TRBJ2-1, with unresolved D. This CDR3 has 14 amino acids. V lost 1 base and J lost 11, with 18 bases in between. Germline CDR1 reads DFQATT; CDR2 reads SNEGSKA (reference sequence).

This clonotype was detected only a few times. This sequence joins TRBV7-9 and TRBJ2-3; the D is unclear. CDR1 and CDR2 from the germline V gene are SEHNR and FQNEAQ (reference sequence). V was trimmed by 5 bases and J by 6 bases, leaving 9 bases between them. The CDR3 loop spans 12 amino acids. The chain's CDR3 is CASSRPGDTQYF. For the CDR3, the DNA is TGTGCCAGCAGCCGGCCGGGTGATACGCAGTATTTT.

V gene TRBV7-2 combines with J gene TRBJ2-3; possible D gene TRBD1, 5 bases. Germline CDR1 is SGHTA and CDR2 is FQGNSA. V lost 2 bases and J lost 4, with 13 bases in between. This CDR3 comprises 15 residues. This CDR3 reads CASSLQGVNPDTQYF. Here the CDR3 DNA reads TGTGCCAGCAGCTTACAGGGCGTGAATCCAGATACGCAGTATTTT.

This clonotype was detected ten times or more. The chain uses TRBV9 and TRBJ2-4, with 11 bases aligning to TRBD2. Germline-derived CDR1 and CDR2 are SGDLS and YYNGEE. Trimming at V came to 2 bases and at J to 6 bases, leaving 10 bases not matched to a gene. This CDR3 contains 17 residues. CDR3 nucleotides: TGTGCCAGCAGCGTGCTAGCGGGGGGTATGCTGACAAACATTCAGTACTTC. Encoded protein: CASSVLAGGMLTNIQYF.

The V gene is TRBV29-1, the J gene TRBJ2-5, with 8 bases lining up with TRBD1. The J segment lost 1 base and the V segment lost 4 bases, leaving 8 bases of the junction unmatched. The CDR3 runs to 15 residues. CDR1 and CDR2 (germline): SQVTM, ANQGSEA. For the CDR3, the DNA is TGCAGCGTTGTAAGGGACAGGTCGTCCCAAGAGACCCAGTACTTC. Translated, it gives CSVVRDRSSQETQYF.

The CDR3 loop reads CASGGTRNSPLHF. CDR3 nucleotides: TGTGCCAGCGGCGGGACGCGGAATTCACCCCTCCACTTT. This chain uses TRBV2 with TRBJ1-6; weak D call: TRBD1 (5 bases). Germline lookup yields CDR1 SNHLY and CDR2 FYNNEI. Trimming removed 8 bases from V and 7 bases from J, with 12 bases in between. This CDR3 is built from 13 residues.

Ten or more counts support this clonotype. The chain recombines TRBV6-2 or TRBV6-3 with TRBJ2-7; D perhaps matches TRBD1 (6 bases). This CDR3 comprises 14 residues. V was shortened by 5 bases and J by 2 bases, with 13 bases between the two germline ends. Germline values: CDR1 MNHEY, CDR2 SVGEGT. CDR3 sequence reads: CASSAPRGAYEQYF. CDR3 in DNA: TGTGCCAGCAGTGCCCCCAGGGGAGCCTACGAGCAGTACTTC.

CDR3 DNA: TGTGCCAGCAGCCCCTGGGCAGCTAGCACAGATACGCAGTATTTT. Translation: CASSPWAASTDTQYF. The gene calls are TRBV9 and TRBJ2-3, with no clear D. This CDR3 comprises 15 residues. Per germline, CDR1 SGDLS and CDR2 YYNGEE. V gave up 4 bases and J gave up 0 bases, with 12 bases separating them.